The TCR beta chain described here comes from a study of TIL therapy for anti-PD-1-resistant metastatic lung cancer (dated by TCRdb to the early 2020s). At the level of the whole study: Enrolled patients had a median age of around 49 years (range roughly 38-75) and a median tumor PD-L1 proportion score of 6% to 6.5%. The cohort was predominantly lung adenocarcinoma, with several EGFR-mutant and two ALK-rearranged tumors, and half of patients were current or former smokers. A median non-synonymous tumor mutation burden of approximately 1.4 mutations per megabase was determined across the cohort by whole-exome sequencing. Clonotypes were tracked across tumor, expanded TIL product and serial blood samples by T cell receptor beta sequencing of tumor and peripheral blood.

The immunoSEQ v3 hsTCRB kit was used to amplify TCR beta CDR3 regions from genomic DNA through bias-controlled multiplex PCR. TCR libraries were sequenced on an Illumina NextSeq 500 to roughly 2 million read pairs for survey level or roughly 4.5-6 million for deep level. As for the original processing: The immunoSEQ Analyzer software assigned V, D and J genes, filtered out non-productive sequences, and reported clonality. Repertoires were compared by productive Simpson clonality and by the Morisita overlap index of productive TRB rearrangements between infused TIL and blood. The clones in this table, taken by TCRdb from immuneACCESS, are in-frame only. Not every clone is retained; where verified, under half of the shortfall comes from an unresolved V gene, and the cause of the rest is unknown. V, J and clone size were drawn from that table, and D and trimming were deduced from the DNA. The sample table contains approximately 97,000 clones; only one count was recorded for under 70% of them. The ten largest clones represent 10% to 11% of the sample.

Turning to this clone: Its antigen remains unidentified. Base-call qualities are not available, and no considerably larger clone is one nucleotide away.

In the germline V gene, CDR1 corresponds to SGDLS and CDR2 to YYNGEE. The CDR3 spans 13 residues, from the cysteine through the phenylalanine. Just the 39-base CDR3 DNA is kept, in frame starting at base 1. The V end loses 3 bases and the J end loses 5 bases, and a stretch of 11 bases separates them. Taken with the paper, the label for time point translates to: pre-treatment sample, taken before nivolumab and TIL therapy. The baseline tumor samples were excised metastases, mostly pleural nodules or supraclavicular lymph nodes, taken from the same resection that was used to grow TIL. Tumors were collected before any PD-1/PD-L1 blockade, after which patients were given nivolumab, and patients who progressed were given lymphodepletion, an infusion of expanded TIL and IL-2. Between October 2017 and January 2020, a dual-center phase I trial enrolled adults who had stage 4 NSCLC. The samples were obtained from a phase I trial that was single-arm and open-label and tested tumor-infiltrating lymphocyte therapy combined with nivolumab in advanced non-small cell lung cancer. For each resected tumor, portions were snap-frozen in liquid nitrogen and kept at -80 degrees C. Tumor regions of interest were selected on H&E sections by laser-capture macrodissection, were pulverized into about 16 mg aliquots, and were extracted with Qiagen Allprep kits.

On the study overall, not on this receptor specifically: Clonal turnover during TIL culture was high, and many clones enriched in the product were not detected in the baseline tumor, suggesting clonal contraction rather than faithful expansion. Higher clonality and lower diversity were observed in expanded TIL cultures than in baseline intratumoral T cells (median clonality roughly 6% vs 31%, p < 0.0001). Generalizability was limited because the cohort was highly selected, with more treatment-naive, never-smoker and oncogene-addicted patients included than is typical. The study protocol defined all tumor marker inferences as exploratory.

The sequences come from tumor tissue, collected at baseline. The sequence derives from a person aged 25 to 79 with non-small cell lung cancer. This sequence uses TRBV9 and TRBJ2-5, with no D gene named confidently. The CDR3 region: CASSGTIWETQYF. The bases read TGTGCCAGCAGCGGGACCATTTGGGAGACCCAGTACTTC.